Shown below are 2 T cell receptor beta chains from a single sample sequenced in a study of OX40 agonist ivuxolimab in advanced cancers. Using immunoSEQ multiplex PCR, the repertoire was profiled, and TCRdb retains in-frame clones only, with some absent. Of 82,000 or so clones in the sample, 75% to 90% were seen once. The specimen comprised CD4+ or CD8+ T cells sorted from blood, sampled in a trial of the OX40 agonist ivuxolimab. The receptor set was obtained from an adult with an advanced solid tumor such as melanoma, head and neck, liver or kidney cancer.

The CDR3 loop is CASSSPQTQYF. The CDR3 DNA is TGTGCCAGCAGCTCACCCCAGACCCAGTACTTC. The gene calls are TRBV28 and TRBJ2-5; D is unresolved. The V and J ends lost 6 bases and 6 bases respectively, with 8 bases between them. This CDR3 spans 11 amino acids. Germline assignment: CDR1 MDHEN and CDR2 SYDVKM.

The genes are TRBV30 and TRBJ1-4; tentatively, D is TRBD1 (5 bases). V lost 2 bases to trimming and J lost 4 bases, with 8 bases between them. Germline V gives CDR1 GTSNPN, CDR2 SVGIG (reference sequence). This CDR3 has 13 residues. CDR3 DNA sequence: TGTGCCTGGAGTCCCGGGGGTAATGAAAAACTGTTTTTT. Translated: CAWSPGGNEKLFF.